Listed below are T cell receptor beta chains from one sample, sequenced in a study of neurological immune-mediated disorders. In TCRdb, the 5' RACE reads were re-called with MiXCR into one record per CDR3 protein. The data contain about 82,000 distinct CDR3 sequences, 2.6% of them singletons. What was sequenced was PBMCs. The receptors here all came from a woman in her twenties or thirties with multiple sclerosis. The CDR3 runs from the conserved cysteine through the conserved F or W. D genes are given only for firm matches. Some rows have no size entry. The others give once, few or many, or a class for an expanded clone.

abundance: NA
j_gene: TRBJ2-7
v_gene: TRBV7-2
d_gene: TRBD1
CDR3nt: TGTGCCAGCAGCCAACAGGGGGCCGAGACCTACGAGCAGTACTTC
CDR3aa: CASSQQGAETYEQYF

abundance: many
j_gene: TRBJ2-5
v_gene: TRBV12-3/TRBV12-4
d_gene: TRBD1
CDR3nt: TGTGCCAGCAGTTCCGGAAGATTAAGACAGGGAGAAAAGACCCAGTACTTC
CDR3aa: CASSSGRLRQGEKTQYF

abundance: many
j_gene: TRBJ2-7
v_gene: TRBV29-1
d_gene: NA
CDR3nt: TGCAGCGTGTCTCAGTCCTACGAGCAGTACTTC
CDR3aa: CSVSQSYEQYF

abundance: many
j_gene: TRBJ1-1
v_gene: TRBV20-1
d_gene: NA
CDR3nt: TGCAGTGCTTTTACCGGGACCTTGGACACTGAAGCTTTCTTT
CDR3aa: CSAFTGTLDTEAFF

abundance: many
j_gene: TRBJ1-3
v_gene: TRBV5-1
d_gene: NA
CDR3nt: TGCGCCAGCCGGACGGGGGTCTCTGGAAACACCATATATTTT
CDR3aa: CASRTGVSGNTIYF

abundance: many
j_gene: TRBJ1-1
v_gene: TRBV7-2
d_gene: TRBD1
CDR3nt: TGTGCCAGCAGCACCCAGGGGGACACTGAAGCTTTCTTT
CDR3aa: CASSTQGDTEAFF

abundance: many
j_gene: TRBJ2-7
v_gene: TRBV7-2
d_gene: TRBD2
CDR3nt: TGTGCCAGCAGAGCTAGCGGGACCTCCTACGAGCAGTACTTC
CDR3aa: CASRASGTSYEQYF

abundance: many
j_gene: TRBJ2-3
v_gene: TRBV5-1
d_gene: NA
CDR3nt: TGCGCCAGCAGCACAGGGACTGATACTAGCACAGATACGCAGTATTTT
CDR3aa: CASSTGTDTSTDTQYF

abundance: few
j_gene: TRBJ2-7
v_gene: TRBV28
d_gene: TRBD2
CDR3nt: TGTGCCAGCAGAGAGGACGCGGGAGGGGAGTACGAGCAGTACTTC
CDR3aa: CASREDAGGEYEQYF

abundance: many
j_gene: TRBJ2-5
v_gene: TRBV3-1
d_gene: NA
CDR3nt: TGTGCCAGCAGTGCGTGGGAGACCCAGTACTTC
CDR3aa: CASSAWETQYF

abundance: many
j_gene: TRBJ2-2
v_gene: TRBV6-2/TRBV6-3
d_gene: NA
CDR3nt: TGTGCCAGCAGTCCGCATCCAGTAAGCGCGGAGCTGTTTTTT
CDR3aa: CASSPHPVSAELFF

abundance: many
j_gene: TRBJ2-5
v_gene: TRBV12-3/TRBV12-4
d_gene: NA
CDR3nt: TGTGCCAGCAGTGATGGACAGCCTGAAAGAAGGGAGACCCAGTACTTC
CDR3aa: CASSDGQPERRETQYF

abundance: many
j_gene: TRBJ2-7
v_gene: TRBV6-2/TRBV6-3
d_gene: TRBD1
CDR3nt: TGTGCCAGCAGTTTCCCCGGGACAGCGAGATACGAGCAGTACTTC
CDR3aa: CASSFPGTARYEQYF

abundance: many
j_gene: TRBJ2-1
v_gene: TRBV6-2/TRBV6-3
d_gene: NA
CDR3nt: TGTGCCAGCAGTTCGTGGGACAATGAGCAGTTCTTC
CDR3aa: CASSSWDNEQFF